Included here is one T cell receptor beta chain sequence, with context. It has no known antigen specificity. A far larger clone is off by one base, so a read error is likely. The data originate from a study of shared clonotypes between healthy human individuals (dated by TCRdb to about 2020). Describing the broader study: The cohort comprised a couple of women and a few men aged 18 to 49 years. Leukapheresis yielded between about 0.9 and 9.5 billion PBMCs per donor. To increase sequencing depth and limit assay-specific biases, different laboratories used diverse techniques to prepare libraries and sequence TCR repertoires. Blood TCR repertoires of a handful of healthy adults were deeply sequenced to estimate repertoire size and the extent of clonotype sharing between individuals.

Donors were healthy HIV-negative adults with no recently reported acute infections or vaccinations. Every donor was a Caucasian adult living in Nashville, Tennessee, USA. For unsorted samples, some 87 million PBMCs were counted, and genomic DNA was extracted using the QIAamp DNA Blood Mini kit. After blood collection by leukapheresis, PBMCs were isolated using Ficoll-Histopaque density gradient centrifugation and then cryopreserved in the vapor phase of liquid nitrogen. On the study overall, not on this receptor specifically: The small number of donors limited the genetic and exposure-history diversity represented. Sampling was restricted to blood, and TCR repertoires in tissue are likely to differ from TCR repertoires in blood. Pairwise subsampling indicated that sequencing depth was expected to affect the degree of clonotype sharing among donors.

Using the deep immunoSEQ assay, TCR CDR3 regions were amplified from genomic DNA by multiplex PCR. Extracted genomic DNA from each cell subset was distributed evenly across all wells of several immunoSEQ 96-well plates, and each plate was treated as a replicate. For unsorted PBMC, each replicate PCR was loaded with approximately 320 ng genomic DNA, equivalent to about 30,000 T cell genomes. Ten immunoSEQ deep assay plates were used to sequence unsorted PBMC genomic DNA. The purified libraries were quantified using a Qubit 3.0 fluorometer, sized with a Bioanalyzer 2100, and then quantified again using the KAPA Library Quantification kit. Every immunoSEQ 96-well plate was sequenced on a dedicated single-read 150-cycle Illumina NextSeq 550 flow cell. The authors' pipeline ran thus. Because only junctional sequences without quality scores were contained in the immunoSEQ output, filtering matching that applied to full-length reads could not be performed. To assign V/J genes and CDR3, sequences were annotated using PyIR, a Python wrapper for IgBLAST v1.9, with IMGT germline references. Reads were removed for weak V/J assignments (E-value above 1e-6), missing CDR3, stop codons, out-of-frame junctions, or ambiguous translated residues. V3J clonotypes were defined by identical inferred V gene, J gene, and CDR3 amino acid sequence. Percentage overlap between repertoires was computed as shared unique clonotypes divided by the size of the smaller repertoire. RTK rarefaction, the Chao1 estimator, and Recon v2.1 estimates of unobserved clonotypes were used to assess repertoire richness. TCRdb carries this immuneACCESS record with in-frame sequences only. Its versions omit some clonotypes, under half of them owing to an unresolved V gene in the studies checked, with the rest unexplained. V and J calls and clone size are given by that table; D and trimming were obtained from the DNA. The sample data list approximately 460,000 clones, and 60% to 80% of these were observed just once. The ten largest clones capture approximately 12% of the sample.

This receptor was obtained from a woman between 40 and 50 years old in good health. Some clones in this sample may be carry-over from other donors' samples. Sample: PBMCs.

The CDR3 corresponds to CASGQLVGYEQYF. The nucleotide sequence is given as TGCGCCAGCGGCCAACTAGTGGGGTACGAGCAGTACTTC. The chain couples TRBV4-1 to TRBJ2-7; the best D guess is TRBD2, with 5 bases matching. The CDR3 goes from the cysteine to the phenylalanine over 13 residues. The entry retains the CDR3 DNA only, 39 bases that are in frame from base 1. CDR1 and CDR2 are read off the germline V gene as MGHRA and YSYEKL.